A selection of T cell receptor beta chains follows, all from one sample in a study of blood T cell repertoires in COVID-19. The method was immunoSEQ multiplex PCR; TCRdb's version includes in-frame clones alone and lacks a portion of them. The sample records 300,000 to 400,000 clones, more than 75% being singletons. Sequencing was carried out using PBMCs or T cells enriched from blood (not recorded which). The receptors derive from a woman between 18 and 30 years old who had recovered from COVID-19. Both conserved end residues are part of each CDR3. A D gene is named only where the DNA matches it firmly. Size is stated for part of the rows, as once, few or many counts, or as a class when the clone is expanded.

J,size,V,length,D,DNA,CDR3
TRBJ1-5,few,TRBV4-1,15,.,TGCGCCAGCAGCCAAGTCTCACAGGGTGCTCAGCCCCAGCATTTT,CASSQVSQGAQPQHF
TRBJ2-5,.,TRBV7-9,13,.,TGTGCCAGCAGCTTGCGGGACCAAGAGACCCAGTACTTC,CASSLRDQETQYF
TRBJ1-4,.,TRBV4-3,16,.,TGCGCCAGCAGCCAAGACGGGGGGCGGACTAATGAAAAACTGTTTTTT,CASSQDGGRTNEKLFF
TRBJ2-7,.,TRBV4-1,16,.,TGCGCCAGCAGCCAAGAAAGGTTCCTGGGCCCTTACGAGCAGTACTTC,CASSQERFLGPYEQYF
TRBJ1-1,.,TRBV4-3,18,TRBD1,TGCGCCAGCAGCCAAGATCGCGCAGGGGGGTTGACGAACACTGAAGCTTTCTTT,CASSQDRAGGLTNTEAFF
TRBJ1-2,.,TRBV6-2/TRBV6-3,12,.,TGTGCCAGCAGTTATTCAGGGAATGGCTACACCTTC,CASSYSGNGYTF
TRBJ1-6,.,TRBV5-4,15,.,TGTGCCAGCACCTCGCCCAAGGGGGACAATTCACCCCTCCACTTT,CASTSPKGDNSPLHF
TRBJ2-5,.,TRBV20-1,19,.,TGCAGTGCTAGTGCTCCAGCTAGCGCGGGTTTTTGGCACCAAGAGACCCAGTACTTC,CSASAPASAGFWHQETQYF
TRBJ1-2,.,TRBV19,18,.,TGTGCCAGTAGTACGGTTTACGGGGGGCGCGACTCAGGCTATGGCTACACCTTC,CASSTVYGGRDSGYGYTF
TRBJ2-5,.,TRBV29-1,13,.,TGCAGCGTTGTACCAGGGATTGGAGAGACCCAGTACTTC,CSVVPGIGETQYF
TRBJ1-5,.,TRBV21-1,16,.,TGTGCCAGCAGCAAAAAAACTATGCATAGCAATCAGCCCCAGCATTTT,CASSKKTMHSNQPQHF
TRBJ1-1,.,TRBV19,14,TRBD1,TGTGCCAGTAGTAGTCCACAGGGGTACACTGAAGCTTTCTTT,CASSSPQGYTEAFF
TRBJ1-1,.,TRBV7-3,13,.,TGTGCCAGCAGCCCGACTTTGGACACTGAAGCTTTCTTT,CASSPTLDTEAFF
TRBJ1-1,once,TRBV14,19,.,TGTGCCAGCAGCCAGACTGCCACAGGGACCGTATGGGGGAACACTGAAGCTTTCTTT,CASSQTATGTVWGNTEAFF
TRBJ1-2,.,TRBV6-4,17,TRBD1,TGTGCCAGCAGTAACCACGGGACAGGGGGGGCCATCTATGGCTACACCTTC,CASSNHGTGGAIYGYTF
TRBJ1-5,.,TRBV28,15,TRBD1,TGTGCCAGCAGTCCCTTGGACAGGGATGATCAGCCCCAGCATTTT,CASSPLDRDDQPQHF
TRBJ1-5,.,TRBV29-1,13,.,TGCAGCGTTGTAGCGGGGGGCGGTCAGCCCCAGCATTTT,CSVVAGGGQPQHF
TRBJ1-1,.,TRBV6-5,14,TRBD1,TGTGCCAGCAAGACGGGACAGGGGAACACTGAAGCTTTCTTT,CASKTGQGNTEAFF
TRBJ2-3,.,TRBV5-4,13,.,TGTGCCAGCAGCGACGGACTCACAGATACGCAGTATTTT,CASSDGLTDTQYF
TRBJ1-2,.,TRBV20-1,11,.,TGCAGTGCTATCAGGAACTATGGCTACACCTTC,CSAIRNYGYTF
TRBJ2-6,.,TRBV27,14,.,TGTGCCGGCACCACAGGGTTAGGGGCCAACGTCCTGACTTTC,CAGTTGLGANVLTF
TRBJ1-6,.,TRBV13,14,TRBD1,TGTGCCAGCAGCCGACAGGGGTGGAATTCACCCCTCCACTTT,CASSRQGWNSPLHF
TRBJ2-7,.,TRBV30,13,.,TGTGCCTGGAGTGGACAGAAGTCCTACGAGCAGTACTTC,CAWSGQKSYEQYF
TRBJ1-5,.,TRBV12-3/TRBV12-4,13,.,TGTGCCAGCAGTTTCGGGACTAGCCAGCCCCAGCATTTT,CASSFGTSQPQHF
TRBJ1-2,once,TRBV9,13,.,TGTGCCAGCAGCGTAGACAGTGACTATGGCTACACCTTC,CASSVDSDYGYTF
TRBJ1-6,.,TRBV5-4,16,.,TGTGCCAGCAGCTTCGGACAGAGCTCCTATAATTCACCCCTCCACTTT,CASSFGQSSYNSPLHF
TRBJ1-1,.,TRBV3-1/TRBV3-2,15,TRBD1,TGTGCCAGCAGCCCGGGGACAGTATTTAACACTGAAGCTTTCTTT,CASSPGTVFNTEAFF
TRBJ1-1,.,TRBV28,12,TRBD1,TGTGCCAGCAGTTCCTGGACAGGCGAAGCTTTCTTT,CASSSWTGEAFF
TRBJ2-1,.,TRBV12-3/TRBV12-4,12,.,TGTGCCAGCAGACCCAGGGGAAATGAGCAGTTCTTC,CASRPRGNEQFF
TRBJ2-4,.,TRBV6-1,18,TRBD1,TGTGCCAGCAGTGCCTCTCCCGGGACAGGGGCAGCAAAAAACATTCAGTACTTC,CASSASPGTGAAKNIQYF
TRBJ1-1,.,TRBV5-4,18,TRBD1,TGTGCCAGCAGCTCTGGAGGAGGCCCGGGACAGGCCCTCACTGAAGCTTTCTTT,CASSSGGGPGQALTEAFF
TRBJ1-1,few,TRBV6-5,13,.,TGTGCCAGCAGTTACTGGGCCGACACTGAAGCTTTCTTT,CASSYWADTEAFF
TRBJ1-2,.,TRBV19,15,.,TGTGCCACTCTTCCCCGGGACAAGTGGCCTTATGGCTACACCTTC,CATLPRDKWPYGYTF
TRBJ2-3,.,TRBV10-3,17,TRBD2,TGTGCCATCAGTGAGAGACTAGCGGGGGGGGGCACAGATACGCAGTATTTT,CAISERLAGGGTDTQYF
TRBJ1-3,.,TRBV5-1,14,.,TGCGCCAGCAGCTTGGAACAGACTGGAAACACCATATATTTT,CASSLEQTGNTIYF
TRBJ1-5,once,TRBV19,16,TRBD1,TGTGCCAGTAGTTCCCCGGCGAGGGGGCGATCTCAGCCCCAGCATTTT,CASSSPARGRSQPQHF
TRBJ2-1,.,TRBV9,13,.,TGTGCCAGCAGCGTAGAGGGGGACAATGAGCAGTTCTTC,CASSVEGDNEQFF
TRBJ1-2,.,TRBV5-4,15,.,TGTGCCAGCAGCTTGGTGTCTGAAATTACTCGGGGCTACACCTTC,CASSLVSEITRGYTF
TRBJ2-7,.,TRBV7-9,15,TRBD1,TGTGCCAGCATGCAGGGACAGGCCTCTTCCTACGAGCAGTACTTC,CASMQGQASSYEQYF
TRBJ1-2,.,TRBV4-1,15,TRBD1,TGCGCCAGCAGCCAAGTCCAGGGGGGCGTGGATGGCTACACCTTC,CASSQVQGGVDGYTF
TRBJ1-1,.,TRBV10-3,12,TRBD1,TGTGCCTCGCGGACAGGGCCCACTGAAGCTTTCTTT,CASRTGPTEAFF
TRBJ2-3,.,TRBV7-6,14,.,TGTGCCAGCAGCTTAGGGCAGGGAACAGATACGCAGTATTTT,CASSLGQGTDTQYF